What follows are 12 T cell receptor beta chains derived from one specimen sequenced in a study of vaccination and CD4 T cells after COVID-19. The sample's treatment: roughly nine-day PBMC culture with coronavirus spike peptide pools or control peptides (ViraFEST assay). The unexposed donor gave CD4+ T cells before the COVID-19 pandemic (2011-2018). The Oncomine TCR Beta short-read assay sequenced DNA from cultured CD4+ T cells. TCRdb re-called the PCR reads through MiXCR, storing one row per CDR3 protein. The sample lists 7,000 or so distinct CDR3 sequences; approximately 37% were seen once. These TCRs are of unknown antigen specificity. Sequencing used CD4+ T cells from blood, cultured in vitro. These receptors all come from a human donor in good health.

CDR3 coding DNA: TGTGCCAGCAGTGAGCAGGGATACACTGAAGCTTTCTTT. The encoded protein is CASSEQGYTEAFF. J is TRBJ1-1 and V is TRBV6-1; D possibly corresponds to TRBD1 (5 bases). Germline V gene lookup returns CDR1 MNHNS and CDR2 SASEGT. Trimming cost V 3 bases and J 3 bases, with 8 bases left between them. The CDR3 runs to 13 residues.

V usage is TRBV6-1 and J usage is TRBJ2-3; the D is unclear. Germline CDR1 MNHNS, CDR2 SASEGT. This CDR3 contains 13 residues. Trimming removed 7 bases from V and 6 bases from J, with 14 bases in between. CDR3 sequence: CASTRPVMDTQYF. For the CDR3, the DNA is TGTGCCAGCACTCGACCAGTCATGGATACGCAGTATTTT.

The chain uses TRBV6-4 and TRBJ2-6, with D perhaps TRBD1 or TRBD2 (6 bases each). CDR3 size: 15 residues. Trimming removed 3 bases from V and 4 bases from J, with 10 bases in between. Germline lookup yields CDR1 MRHNA and CDR2 SNTAGT. The CDR3 sequence: CASSERGAGANVLTF. DNA of the CDR3: TGTGCCAGCAGTGAAAGGGGGGCCGGGGCCAACGTCCTGACTTTC.

This clonotype was seen more than once but under ten times. The chain uses TRBV9 and TRBJ2-5; D possibly uses TRBD1 or TRBD2 (5 bases each). V lost 3 bases to trimming and J lost 5 bases, with 11 bases between them. Germline CDR1 reads SGDLS; CDR2 reads YYNGEE. This CDR3 spans 13 amino acids. CDR3 DNA sequence: TGTGCCAGCAGCGCCCAGGGAGTCGAGACCCAGTACTTC. This translates into CASSAQGVETQYF.

This chain connects TRBV20-1 to TRBJ2-1, with unresolved D. Per the germline V gene, CDR1 is DFQATT and CDR2 is SNEGSKA (reference sequence). Trimming stripped 4 bases from V and 7 bases from J, with 8 bases between. This CDR3 has 11 amino acids. The CDR3 is CSAIYRNEQFF. In nucleotides, the CDR3 is TGCAGTGCTATCTATCGTAATGAGCAGTTCTTC.

A remark on this clonotype: At one boundary the junction diverges from the germline segment, which might be a read error. V is TRBV7-3 and J is TRBJ1-5; 8 nucleotides line up with TRBD1. The CDR3 spans 13 residues. Germline assignment: CDR1 SGHTA and CDR2 FQGTGA. The CDR3 loop reads CASSSITGGPQDF. The CDR3 bases are TGTGCCAGCAGCTCGATAACAGGGGGGCCCCAGGATTTT.

This clonotype is labeled as medium-sized. This chain links TRBV7-9 with TRBJ1-1, with D unclear. CDR1 is SEHNR and CDR2 is FQNEAQ in the germline V gene (reference sequence). The CDR3 is 12 amino acids. The V gene lost 1 base and the J gene lost 3 bases, with 3 bases spanning the gap. CDR3 nucleotide sequence: TGTGCCAGCAGCTTAGACGACACTGAAGCTTTCTTT. Amino acid sequence: CASSLDDTEAFF.

The chain combines TRBV5-1 with TRBJ2-5; 9 nucleotides agree with TRBD2. CDR3 length equals 15 residues. Germline assignment: CDR1 SGHRS and CDR2 YFSETQ. J gave up 5 bases and V 4 bases, and 9 bases lay outside the gene matches. The CDR3 DNA follows: TGCGCCAGCAGCGACATTAGCGGGGGAGGGGAGACCCAGTACTTC. This encodes CASSDISGGGETQYF.

This clonotype was counted only a few times. V usage is TRBV19 and J usage is TRBJ1-2; D perhaps matches TRBD1 (6 bases). Trimming stripped 6 bases from V and 3 bases from J, with 14 bases between. CDR1 is LNHDA and CDR2 is SQIVND in the germline V gene (reference sequence). The CDR3 extends over 14 amino acids. The CDR3 region is CASSHTAGDYGYTF. The CDR3 DNA reads as TGTGCCAGTAGCCATACAGCAGGGGACTATGGCTACACCTTC. The full variable domain, completed using reference TRBV19 and TRBJ1-2, is DGGITQSPKYLFRKEGQNVTLSCEQNLNHDAMYWYRQDPGQGLRLIYYSQIVNDFQKGDIAEGYSVSREKKESFPLTVTSAQKNPTAFYLCASSHTAGDYGYTFGSGTRLTVV.

V is TRBV7-9 and J is TRBJ2-3; a possible D gene is TRBD1 (6 bases). This CDR3 has 14 residues. Trimming pared 1 base from V and 4 bases from J, leaving 9 bases between. Germline values: CDR1 SEHNR, CDR2 FQNEAQ (reference sequence). CDR3 in DNA: TGTGCCAGCAGCTTAGTTCAGGGGTCAGATACGCAGTATTTT. Amino acid sequence: CASSLVQGSDTQYF.

This clonotype was detected a few times. The V call is TRBV7-8, the J call TRBJ1-5, with D possibly being TRBD1 (5 bases). The CDR3 extends over 13 amino acids. Germline V CDR1 and CDR2: SGHVS, FQNEAQ. V was cut by 6 bases and J by 5 bases, with 11 bases left in between. CDR3 nucleotide sequence: TGTGCCAGCAGAAAGGTGGGGGATCAGCCCCAGCATTTT. Amino acids: CASRKVGDQPQHF. The whole variable domain, filled in from reference TRBV7-8 and TRBJ1-5, reads GAGVSQSPRYKVAKRGQDVALRCDPISGHVSLFWYQQALGQGPEFLTYFQNEAQLDKSGLPSDRFFAERPEGSVSTLKIQRTQQEDSAVYLCASRKVGDQPQHFGDGTRLSIL.

The chain has TRBV21-1 and TRBJ2-3. TRBV21-1 is a documented pseudogene. CDR3 size: 15 residues. CDR3 in DNA: TGTGCCAGCAGCGAAATGGTAACTTCCACAGATACGCAGTATTTT. Translating gives CASSEMVTSTDTQYF.